A selection of T cell receptor beta chains follows, all from one sample in a study of human CD8 memory T cell subsets. One entry per CDR3 protein, called by TCRdb with MiXCR from the 5' RACE reads. The sample has thousands of distinct CDR3 sequences, about 3.9% seen once. The specimen sequenced was CD8+ T cells from PBMCs. Receptors originate from a human donor in good health. Both conserved end residues are part of each CDR3. A D gene is named only where the DNA matches it firmly. Expanded clones get a size class; other rows say once, few or many, or leave the size out.

V	J	size	D	DNA	CDR3
TRBV25-1	TRBJ1-1	many	NA	TGTGCCAGCAGTGAACGAGGAGGCAGGAACACTGAAGCTTTCTTT	CASSERGGRNTEAFF
TRBV2	TRBJ2-5	many	NA	TGTGCCAGCAGTGAAATAGGACCTTCTCAAGAGACCCAGTACTTC	CASSEIGPSQETQYF
TRBV7-9	TRBJ2-5	many	NA	TGTGCCAGCAGCTTAGAAACAAGCACTCAAGAGACCCAGTACTTC	CASSLETSTQETQYF
TRBV12-3/TRBV12-4	TRBJ1-2	many	NA	TGTGCCAGCACCCTCAGGCAGGACTATGGCTACACCTTC	CASTLRQDYGYTF
TRBV15	TRBJ1-1	many	NA	TGTGCCACCAGCAGATCGCCTGGGGAAGGGGTTAAAGCTTTCTTT	CATSRSPGEGVKAFF
TRBV11-2	TRBJ2-7	few	TRBD2	TGTGCCAGCAGCTTCGGTGTAGGCGGGGGGGCCTACGAGCAGTACTTC	CASSFGVGGGAYEQYF
TRBV25-1	TRBJ2-7	many	NA	TGTGCCAGCAGTGAATCGCGTAAGGGAGCCTCCTACGAGCAGTACTTC	CASSESRKGASYEQYF
TRBV12-3/TRBV12-4	TRBJ2-7	few	TRBD1	TGTGCCAGCAGTTTGAAAAGGGGACAGATCTCCTACGAGCAGTACTTC	CASSLKRGQISYEQYF
TRBV12-3/TRBV12-4	TRBJ2-1	many	NA	TGTGCCAGCAGTTTGGGGGGTCCCTACAATGAGCAGTTCTTC	CASSLGGPYNEQFF
TRBV7-9	TRBJ2-1	many	NA	TGTGCCAGCAGCTCCCCCTTGGGGTACAATGAGCAGTTCTTC	CASSSPLGYNEQFF
TRBV28	TRBJ1-1	many	NA	TGTGCCAGCAGTTCGGGGTCCCTGGGGGGCGAGAACACTGAAGCTTTCTTT	CASSSGSLGGENTEAFF
TRBV6-5	TRBJ1-2	medium-sized	NA	TGTGCCAGCAGTTACGTCGGGGGTGGCTACACCTTC	CASSYVGGGYTF
TRBV6-2/TRBV6-3	TRBJ1-1	medium-sized	NA	TGTGCCAGCAGTTATCGGCGGATCGGTTACCCTAGTGAAGCTTTCTTT	CASSYRRIGYPSEAFF
TRBV11-3	TRBJ1-4	NA	NA	TGTGCCAGCAGCCTAGGGCCCCGTGAAAAACTGTTTTTT	CASSLGPREKLFF
TRBV9	TRBJ1-6	many	NA	TGTGCCAGCAGCGGGGATAATTCACCCCTCCACTTT	CASSGDNSPLHF
TRBV12-3/TRBV12-4	TRBJ2-5	NA	NA	TGTGCCAGCAGTTTAGGGGCGCTGAAACAAGAGACCCAGTACTTC	CASSLGALKQETQYF
TRBV4-1	TRBJ2-7	few	TRBD1	TGCGCCAGCAGCCAAGAAGTACCCGGGACAGGACACTACGAGCAGTACTTC	CASSQEVPGTGHYEQYF
TRBV5-4	TRBJ2-7	many	NA	TGTGCCAGCAGCTTGGAGACCCAACAAGAGCAGTACTTC	CASSLETQQEQYF
TRBV12-3/TRBV12-4	TRBJ2-7	many	NA	TGTGCCAGCAGTTTAGAACAGAACTACGAGCAGTACTTC	CASSLEQNYEQYF
TRBV7-9	TRBJ1-2	many	NA	TGTGCCAGCAGCTTAGCGCTCGGGTTTCTGGGTGACTATGGCTACACCTTC	CASSLALGFLGDYGYTF
TRBV23-1	TRBJ1-5	many	NA	TGCGCCAGCAGTCAATGGTATCAGCCCCAGCATTTT	CASSQWYQPQHF
TRBV29-1	TRBJ2-7	medium-sized	NA	TGCAGCGTAAAATACCGAGAGGGCTACGAGCAGTACTTC	CSVKYREGYEQYF
TRBV5-5	TRBJ1-1	many	NA	TGTGCCAGCAGCTTGGGGGGGCAAAAGACTGAAGCTTTCTTT	CASSLGGQKTEAFF
TRBV4-1	TRBJ1-5	many	NA	TGCGCCAGCAGCCAAGTACGGCTAAATCAGCCCCAGCATTTT	CASSQVRLNQPQHF
TRBV28	TRBJ2-5	few	TRBD2	TGTGCCAGCAGTACCGGGACTAGCGGGGGGGGCCAAGAGACCCAGTACTTC	CASSTGTSGGGQETQYF
TRBV29-1	TRBJ1-2	many	NA	TGCAGCGTTGAAACAGGGTTCAACTATGGCTACACCTTC	CSVETGFNYGYTF
TRBV5-1	TRBJ2-3	many	NA	TGCGCCAGCAGCGTGCCTTTAGGACAGACAATTAGCACAGATACGCAGTATTTT	CASSVPLGQTISTDTQYF
TRBV5-6	TRBJ2-7	NA	NA	TGTGCCAGCAGCGTCTCCTACGAGCAGTACTTC	CASSVSYEQYF
TRBV10-3	TRBJ2-1	many	NA	TGTGCCATCAGGATAGGAACAGGATCCTCCTACAATGAGCAGTTCTTC	CAIRIGTGSSYNEQFF
TRBV7-3	TRBJ2-1	many	TRBD2	TGTGCCAGCAGCTTCACTAGCGGGAGGGCTCAGTTCTTC	CASSFTSGRAQFF
TRBV9	TRBJ2-7	many	NA	TGTGCCAGCAGCGCTAGGGGGGACTACGAGCAGTACTTC	CASSARGDYEQYF
TRBV28	TRBJ2-7	many	TRBD1	TGTGCCAGCAGAACGGGACAGGGTTCTCACGAGCAGTACTTC	CASRTGQGSHEQYF
TRBV6-4	TRBJ2-3	large	NA	TGTGCCAGCAGTGTAAAGGCCACAGATACGCAGTATTTT	CASSVKATDTQYF
TRBV20-1	TRBJ2-3	NA	NA	TGCAGTGCTAGGGTCCCCTGGGATACGCAGTATTTT	CSARVPWDTQYF
TRBV7-9	TRBJ2-1	NA	NA	TGTGCCAGCAGCTTTCCCTTAGGTGAGCAGTTCTTC	CASSFPLGEQFF
TRBV5-4	TRBJ2-7	medium-sized	TRBD1	TGTGCCAGCAGCGTAGCCGGGACAGAGGTCTCTACCGGGCAGTACTTC	CASSVAGTEVSTGQYF
TRBV6-5	TRBJ2-4	NA	NA	TGTGCCAGCAGTTACTGGGGGGCCAAAAACATTCAGTACTTC	CASSYWGAKNIQYF
TRBV28	TRBJ2-3	many	TRBD2	TGTGCCAGCGTCCGTAGCGGGAGGAGCACAGATACGCAGTATTTT	CASVRSGRSTDTQYF
TRBV2	TRBJ2-7	NA	NA	TGTGCCAGCAGTGACATGCAGTCCTACGAGCAGTACTTC	CASSDMQSYEQYF
TRBV19	TRBJ2-2	many	NA	TGTGCCAGTAGTCTACAGAACACCGGGGAGCTGTTTTTT	CASSLQNTGELFF
TRBV29-1	TRBJ2-1	few	TRBD2	TGCAGCGTAAGTACGGGAGGCGCCTACAATGAGCAGTTCTTC	CSVSTGGAYNEQFF